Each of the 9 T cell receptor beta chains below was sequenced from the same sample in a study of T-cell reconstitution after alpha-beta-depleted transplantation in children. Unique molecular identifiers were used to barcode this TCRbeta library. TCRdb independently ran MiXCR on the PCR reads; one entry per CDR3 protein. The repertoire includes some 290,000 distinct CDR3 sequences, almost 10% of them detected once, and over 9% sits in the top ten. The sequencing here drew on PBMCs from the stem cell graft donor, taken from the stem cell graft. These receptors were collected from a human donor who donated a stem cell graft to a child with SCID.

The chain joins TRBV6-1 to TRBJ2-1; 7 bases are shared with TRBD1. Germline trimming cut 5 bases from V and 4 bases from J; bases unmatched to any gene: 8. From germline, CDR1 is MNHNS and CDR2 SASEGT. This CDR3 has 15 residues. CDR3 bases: TGTGCCAGCAGTCCCCGGACAGGTTTATACAATGAGCAGTTCTTC. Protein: CASSPRTGLYNEQFF.

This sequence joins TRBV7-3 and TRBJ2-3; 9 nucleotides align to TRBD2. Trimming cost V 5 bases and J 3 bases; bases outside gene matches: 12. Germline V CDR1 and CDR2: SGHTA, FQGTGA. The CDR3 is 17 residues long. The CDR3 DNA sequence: TGTGCCAGCAGCCCACTCAGGGGCGGGGGGGCAACAGATACGCAGTATTTT. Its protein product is CASSPLRGGGATDTQYF.

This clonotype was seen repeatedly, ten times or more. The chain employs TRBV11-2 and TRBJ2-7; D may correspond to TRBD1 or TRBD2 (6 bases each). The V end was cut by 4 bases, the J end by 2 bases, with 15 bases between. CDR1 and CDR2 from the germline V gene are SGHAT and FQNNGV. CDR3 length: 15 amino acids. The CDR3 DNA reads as TGTGCCAGCAGCTCGATCCGGGGGCGCCCCTACGAGCAGTACTTC. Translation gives CASSSIRGRPYEQYF.

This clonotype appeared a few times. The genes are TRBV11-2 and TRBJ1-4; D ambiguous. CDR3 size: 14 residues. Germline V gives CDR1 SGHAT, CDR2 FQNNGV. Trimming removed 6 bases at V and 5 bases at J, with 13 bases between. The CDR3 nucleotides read TGTGCCAGCAGTGACTGGATGCAAAATGAAAAACTGTTTTTT. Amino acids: CASSDWMQNEKLFF.

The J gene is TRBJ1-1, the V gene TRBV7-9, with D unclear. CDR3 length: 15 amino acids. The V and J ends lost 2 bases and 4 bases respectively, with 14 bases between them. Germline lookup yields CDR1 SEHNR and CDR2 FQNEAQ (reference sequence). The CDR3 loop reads CASSLNEGPPTEAFF. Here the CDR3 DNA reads TGTGCCAGCAGCTTAAACGAAGGACCGCCCACTGAAGCTTTCTTT.

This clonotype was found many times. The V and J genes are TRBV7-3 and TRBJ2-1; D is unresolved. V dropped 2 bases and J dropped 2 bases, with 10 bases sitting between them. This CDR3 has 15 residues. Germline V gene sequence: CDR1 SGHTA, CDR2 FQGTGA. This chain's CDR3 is CASSLGDHPYNEQFF. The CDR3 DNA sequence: TGTGCCAGCAGCTTAGGCGACCACCCCTACAATGAGCAGTTCTTC.

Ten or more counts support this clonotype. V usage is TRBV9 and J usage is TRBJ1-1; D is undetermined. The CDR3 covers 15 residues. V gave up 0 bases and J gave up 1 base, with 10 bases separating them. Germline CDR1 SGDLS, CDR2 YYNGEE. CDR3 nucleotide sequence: TGTGCCAGCAGCGTAGCGGGGAGTCCGAACACTGAAGCTTTCTTT. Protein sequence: CASSVAGSPNTEAFF. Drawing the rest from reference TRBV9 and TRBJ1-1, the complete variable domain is DSGVTQTPKHLITATGQRVTLRCSPRSGDLSVYWYQQSLDQGLQFLIQYYNGEERAKGNILERFSAQQFPDLHSELNLSSLELGDSALYFCASSVAGSPNTEAFFGQGTRLTVV.

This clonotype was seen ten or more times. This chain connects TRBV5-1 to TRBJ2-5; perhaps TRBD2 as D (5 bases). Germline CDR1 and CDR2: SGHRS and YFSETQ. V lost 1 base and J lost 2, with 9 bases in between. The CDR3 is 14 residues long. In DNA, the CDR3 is TGCGCCAGCAGCTTGAGGAGGCAGCAAGAGACCCAGTACTTC. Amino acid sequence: CASSLRRQQETQYF.

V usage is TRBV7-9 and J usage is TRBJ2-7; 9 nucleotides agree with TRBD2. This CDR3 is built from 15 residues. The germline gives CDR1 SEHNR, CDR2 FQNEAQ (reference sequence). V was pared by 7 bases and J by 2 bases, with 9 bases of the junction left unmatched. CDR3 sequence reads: CASNPFSGGPYEQYF. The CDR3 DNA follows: TGTGCCAGCAACCCGTTCAGCGGGGGGCCCTACGAGCAGTACTTC.